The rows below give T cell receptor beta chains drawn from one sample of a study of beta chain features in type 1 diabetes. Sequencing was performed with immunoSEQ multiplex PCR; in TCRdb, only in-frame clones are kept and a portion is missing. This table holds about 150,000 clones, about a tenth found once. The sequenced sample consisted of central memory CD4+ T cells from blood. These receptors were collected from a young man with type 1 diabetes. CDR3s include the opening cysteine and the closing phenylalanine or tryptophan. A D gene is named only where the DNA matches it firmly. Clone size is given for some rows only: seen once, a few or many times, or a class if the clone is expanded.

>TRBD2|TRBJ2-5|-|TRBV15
TGTGCCACCAGCAGAGACGCGGCGGGAGTAGGAGAGACCCAGTACTTC
CATSRDAAGVGETQYF
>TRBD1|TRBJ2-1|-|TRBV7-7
TGTGCTAGCAGCGTAGACAGGGGCTACAATGAGCAGTTCTTC
CASSVDRGYNEQFF
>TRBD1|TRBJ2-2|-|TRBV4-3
TGCGCCAGCAGCCAGGAGACAGGGGATTATACCGGGGAGCTGTTTTTT
CASSQETGDYTGELFF
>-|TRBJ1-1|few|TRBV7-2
TGTGCCAGCAGCCCCACACAAACAGACACTGAAGCTTTCTTT
CASSPTQTDTEAFF
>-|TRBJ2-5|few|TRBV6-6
TGTGCCAGCAGGATACAGGGCCAAGAGACCCAGTACTTC
CASRIQGQETQYF
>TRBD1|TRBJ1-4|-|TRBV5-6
TGTGCCAGCAGCCTAGACCCGACAGGGGCCGATGATGAAAAACTGTTTTTT
CASSLDPTGADDEKLFF
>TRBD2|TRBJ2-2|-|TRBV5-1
TGCGCCAGCAGCTTGGAGACTAGCGGGAGCGGGACCGGGGAGCTGTTTTTT
CASSLETSGSGTGELFF
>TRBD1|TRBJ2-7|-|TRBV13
TGTGCCAGCAGCTCAAAAGGACAGGGGAGATACGAGCAGTACTTC
CASSSKGQGRYEQYF
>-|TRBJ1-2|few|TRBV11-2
TGTGCCAGCAGCTCTCCGGGGAGAATTAACTATGGCTACACCTTC
CASSSPGRINYGYTF
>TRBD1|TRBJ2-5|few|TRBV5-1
TGCGCCAGCAGCAAGGACAGGGCTGGCCAAGAGACCCAGTACTTC
CASSKDRAGQETQYF
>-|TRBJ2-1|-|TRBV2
TGTGCCAGCAGTAACGGACTCTCCTACAATGAGCAGTTCTTC
CASSNGLSYNEQFF
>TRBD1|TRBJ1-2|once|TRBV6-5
TGTGCCAGCAGTTACTCGGGACAGGGAGGCAGTGGCTACACCTTC
CASSYSGQGGSGYTF
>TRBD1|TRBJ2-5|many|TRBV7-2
TGTGCCAGCAGTTCGACAGGGGGGAAAGAGACCCAGTACTTC
CASSSTGGKETQYF
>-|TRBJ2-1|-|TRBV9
TGTGCCAGCAGCGTAGACGGGAGTAGCAATGAGCAGTTCTTC
CASSVDGSSNEQFF
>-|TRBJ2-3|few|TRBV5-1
TGCGCCAGCAGCTTGCAGGAAGGCACAGATACGCAGTATTTT
CASSLQEGTDTQYF
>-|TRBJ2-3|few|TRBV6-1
TGTGCCAGCAGTGTACGTTATAGCGCAGATACGCAGTATTTT
CASSVRYSADTQYF
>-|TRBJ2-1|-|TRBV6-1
TGTGCCAGCACCCGGGACTCATACAATGAGCAGTTCTTC
CASTRDSYNEQFF
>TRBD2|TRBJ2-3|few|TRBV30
TGTGCCTGGAGTGTCGGTAGCGGGCGCACAGATACGCAGTATTTT
CAWSVGSGRTDTQYF
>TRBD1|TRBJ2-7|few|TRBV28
TGTGCCAGCAGAGAAGCCGGGACAGGCACCTACGAGCAGTACTTC
CASREAGTGTYEQYF
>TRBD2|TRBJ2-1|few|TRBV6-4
TGTGCCAGCAGTCCGACTAGCGGATACAATGAGCAGTTCTTC
CASSPTSGYNEQFF
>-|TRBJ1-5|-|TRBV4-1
TGCGCCAGCAGCCAAGATTATCAGAGCAATCAGCCCCAGCATTTT
CASSQDYQSNQPQHF
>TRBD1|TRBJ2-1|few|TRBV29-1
TGCAGCCCCTCCAAGGACAGGGTCCATAATGAGCAGTTCTTC
CSPSKDRVHNEQFF
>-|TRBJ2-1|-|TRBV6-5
TGTGCATCGCGGAGCAGTTACGATGAGCAGTTCTTC
CASRSSYDEQFF
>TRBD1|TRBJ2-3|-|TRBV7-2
TGTGCCAGCAGCAGGGACAGTAGCACAGATACGCAGTATTTT
CASSRDSSTDTQYF
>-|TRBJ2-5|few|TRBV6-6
TGTGCCAGCAGAGGGACTGGGACGACCCAAGAGACCCAGTACTTC
CASRGTGTTQETQYF
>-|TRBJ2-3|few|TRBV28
TGTGCCAGCAGTTCGACCGTACAGGGTGTGCTGACAGATACGCAGTATTTT
CASSSTVQGVLTDTQYF
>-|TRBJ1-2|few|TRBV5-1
TGCGCCAGCAGCTTGCAACCTGGAGCTAACTATGGCTACACCTTC
CASSLQPGANYGYTF
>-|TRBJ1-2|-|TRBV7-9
TGTGCCAGCAGCTTAGCGTCGGGGGATGGCTACACCTTC
CASSLASGDGYTF
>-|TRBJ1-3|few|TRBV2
TGTGCCAGCAGACAGGGAATAGACACCATATATTTT
CASRQGIDTIYF
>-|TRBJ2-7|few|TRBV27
TGTGCCAGCAGTTTAGGGACTGATTCCTACGAGCAGTACTTC
CASSLGTDSYEQYF
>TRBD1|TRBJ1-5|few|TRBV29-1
TGCAGCGTTACGACAGGGGGCAGGAATCAGCCCCAGCATTTT
CSVTTGGRNQPQHF
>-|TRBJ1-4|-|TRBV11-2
TGTGCCAGCAGCTTAATACAGGGTGTTACTAATGAAAAACTGTTTTTT
CASSLIQGVTNEKLFF
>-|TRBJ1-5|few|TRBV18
TGTGCCAGCTCACCAGGCAGCAATCAGCCCCAGCATTTT
CASSPGSNQPQHF
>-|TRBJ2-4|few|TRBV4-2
TGTGCCAGCAGCCAAGATGGAGGGGGCGTAATGGACATTCAGTACTTC
CASSQDGGGVMDIQYF
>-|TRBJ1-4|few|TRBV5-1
TGCGCCAGCAGCCCTCCGGGACTGGAGAATGAAAAACTGTTTTTT
CASSPPGLENEKLFF
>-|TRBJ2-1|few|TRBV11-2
TGTGCCAGCAGCTTAGCGAACAACAATGAGCAGTTCTTC
CASSLANNNEQFF
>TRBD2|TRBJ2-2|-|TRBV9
TGTGCCAGCAGCGTAGAGGTAGCGGGTACCGGGGAGCTGTTTTTT
CASSVEVAGTGELFF
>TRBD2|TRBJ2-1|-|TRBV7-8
TGTGCCAGCAGCCGATTAGCGGGATGGGGAAATGAGCAGTTCTTC
CASSRLAGWGNEQFF
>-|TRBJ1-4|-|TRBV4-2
TGTGCCAGCAGCACCCGGGAGAATAATGAAAAACTGTTTTTT
CASSTRENNEKLFF
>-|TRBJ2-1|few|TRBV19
TGTGCCAGTAGTATCCTTACAACCAGCAATGAGCAGTTCTTC
CASSILTTSNEQFF
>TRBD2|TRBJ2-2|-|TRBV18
TGTGCCAGCTCACAACTCGGGCTAGCGGGAGCGGGTGCCGCCGGGGAGCTGTTTTTT
CASSQLGLAGAGAAGELFF
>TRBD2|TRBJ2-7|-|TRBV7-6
TGTGCCAGCAGCCGGGGACTAGCGGGATATTCGCCCTACGAGCAGTACTTC
CASSRGLAGYSPYEQYF
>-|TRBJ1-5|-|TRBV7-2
TGTGCCAGCAGCTTAAGCAGGGGCGTGAATCAGCCCCAGCATTTT
CASSLSRGVNQPQHF
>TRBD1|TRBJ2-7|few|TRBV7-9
TGTGCCAGCACCTCGGGGACAGCAACCTACGAGCAGTACTTC
CASTSGTATYEQYF
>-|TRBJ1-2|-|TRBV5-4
TGTGCCAGCAGCTCCTGGGGCATGGGAGGCTACACCTTC
CASSSWGMGGYTF
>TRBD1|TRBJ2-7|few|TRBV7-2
TGTGCCAGCAGCTCAACCCCGGGACAGGGGGCCCACGAGCAGTACTTC
CASSSTPGQGAHEQYF
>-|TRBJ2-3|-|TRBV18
TGTGCCAGCTCACCCACCCAGGGGAACACAGATACGCAGTATTTT
CASSPTQGNTDTQYF
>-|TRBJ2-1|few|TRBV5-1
TGCGCCAGTAGAACTTCGGGAGCGAACAATGAGCAGTTCTTC
CASRTSGANNEQFF
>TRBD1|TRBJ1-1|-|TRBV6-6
TGTGCCAGCAGATCGACAGGGGACACTGAAGCTTTCTTT
CASRSTGDTEAFF
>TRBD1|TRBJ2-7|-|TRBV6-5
TGTGCCAGCAGTTACTCCACGACAGGGGGCTACGAGCAGTACTTC
CASSYSTTGGYEQYF
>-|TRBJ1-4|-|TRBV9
TGTGCCAGCAGCGTATCGGGAGGTTATAATGAAAAACTGTTTTTT
CASSVSGGYNEKLFF
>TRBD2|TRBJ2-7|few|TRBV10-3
TGTGCCATCAGTGAGTCCGGGGGAGGGCTGGCAGGCGAGCAGTACTTC
CAISESGGGLAGEQYF
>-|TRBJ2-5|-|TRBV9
TGTGCCAGCAGCGTTTCAGGGCAAGAGACCCAGTACTTC
CASSVSGQETQYF
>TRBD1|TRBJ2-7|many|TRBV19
TGTGCCAGTCGGGACAGGCGGTTCTACGAGCAGTACTTC
CASRDRRFYEQYF
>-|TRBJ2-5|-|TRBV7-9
TGTGCCAGCAGCTCGAACAGTCGAGAGACCCAGTACTTC
CASSSNSRETQYF
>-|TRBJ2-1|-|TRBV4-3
TGCGCCAGCAGCCAAGGACCCCTAGATCGGTACAATGAGCAGTTCTTC
CASSQGPLDRYNEQFF
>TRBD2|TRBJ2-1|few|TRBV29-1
TGCAGCGTTGAAATGGGGCAGTCAAGCGGGACCAATGAGCAGTTCTTC
CSVEMGQSSGTNEQFF